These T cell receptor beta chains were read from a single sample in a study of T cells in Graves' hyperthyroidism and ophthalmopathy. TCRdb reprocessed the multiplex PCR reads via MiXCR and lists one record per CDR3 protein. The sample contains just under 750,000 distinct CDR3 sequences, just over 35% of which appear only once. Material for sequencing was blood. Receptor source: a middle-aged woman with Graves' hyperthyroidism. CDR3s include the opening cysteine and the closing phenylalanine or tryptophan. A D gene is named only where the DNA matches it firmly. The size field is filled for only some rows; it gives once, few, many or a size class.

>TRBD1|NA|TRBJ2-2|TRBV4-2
TGTGCCAGCAGCCAAGAAGGGGGCACCGCGAACACCGGGGAGCTGTTTTTT
CASSQEGGTANTGELFF
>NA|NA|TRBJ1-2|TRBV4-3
TGCGCCAGCAGCCAAGATTATACAGGTTATCGCTACACCTTC
CASSQDYTGYRYTF
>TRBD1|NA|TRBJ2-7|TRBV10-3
TGTGCCATCAGTGACCTCGGGACAGGGATCTCCGAGCAGTACTTC
CAISDLGTGISEQYF
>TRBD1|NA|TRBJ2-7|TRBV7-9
TGTGCCAGCGGGACAGGGGGCCCCTACGAGCAGTACTTC
CASGTGGPYEQYF
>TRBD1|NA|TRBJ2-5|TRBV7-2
TGTGCCAGCAGCTTAGGGGGGACAGGGCGACAAGAGACCCAGTACTTC
CASSLGGTGRQETQYF
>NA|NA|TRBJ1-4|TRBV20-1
TGCAGTGCTAGTACCTGGGGCCGGGGTGAAAAACTGTTTTTT
CSASTWGRGEKLFF
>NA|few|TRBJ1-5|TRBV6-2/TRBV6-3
TGTGCCAGCAGCTCCAGGAGGAGCACAAGCAATCAGCCCCAGCATTTT
CASSSRRSTSNQPQHF
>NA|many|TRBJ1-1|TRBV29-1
TGCAGCGCCATGGGACATATGAACACTGAAGCTTTCTTT
CSAMGHMNTEAFF
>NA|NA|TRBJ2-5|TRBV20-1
TGCAGTGCTATGGGGAACAAAGAGACCCAGTACTTC
CSAMGNKETQYF
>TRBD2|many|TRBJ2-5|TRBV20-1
TGCAGTGCCACCGGGACTAGCAGGGAGACCCAGTACTTC
CSATGTSRETQYF
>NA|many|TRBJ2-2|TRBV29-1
TGCAGCGTTGAAGTTTTCGGGGAGAACACCGGGGAGCTGTTTTTT
CSVEVFGENTGELFF
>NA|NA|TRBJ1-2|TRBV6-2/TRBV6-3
TGTGCCAGCAGTTACAAGGGCAGGGCGGAAGGCTACACCTTC
CASSYKGRAEGYTF
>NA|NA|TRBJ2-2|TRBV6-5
TGTGCCAGCAGGGCCCAGGGTGTCGGGGAGCTGTTTTTT
CASRAQGVGELFF
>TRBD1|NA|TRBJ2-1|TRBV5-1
TGCGCCAGCAGCCACTGGGACAGCTCCTACAATGAGCAGTTCTTC
CASSHWDSSYNEQFF